A selection of T cell receptor beta chains follows, all from one sample in a study of T cells in Graves' hyperthyroidism and ophthalmopathy. TCRdb independently ran MiXCR on the multiplex PCR reads; one entry per CDR3 protein. The sample shows approximately 300,000 distinct CDR3 sequences, 17% of them seen only once. The sample was blood. These TCRs come from an older woman with Graves' ophthalmopathy. Each CDR3 is given with its conserved first and last residue. Fields, in order: CDR3 protein, CDR3 DNA, D gene, clone size, V gene, J gene. D genes are given only for firm matches. Only some rows state a clone size, as once, few, many or a class for expanded clones.

CDR3: CASSVFTGDETQYF; DNA: TGTGCCAGCAGCGTATTTACCGGGGATGAGACCCAGTACTTC; D: .; size: .; V: TRBV9; J: TRBJ2-5
CDR3: CSVQKWGTEAFF; DNA: TGCAGCGTTCAAAAGTGGGGCACTGAAGCTTTCTTT; D: .; size: .; V: TRBV29-1; J: TRBJ1-1
CDR3: CASSLGQGDEQYF; DNA: TGCGCCAGCAGCTTGGGACAGGGAGACGAGCAGTACTTC; D: TRBD1; size: many; V: TRBV5-1; J: TRBJ2-7
CDR3: CASAWTATNEKLFF; DNA: TGTGCCAGTGCCTGGACGGCAACTAATGAAAAACTGTTTTTT; D: .; size: .; V: TRBV19; J: TRBJ1-4
CDR3: CATYSGERGGYTF; DNA: TGTGCCACTTACTCAGGGGAGCGGGGGGGCTACACCTTC; D: .; size: few; V: TRBV28; J: TRBJ1-2
CDR3: CASSSYRTGNTEAFF; DNA: TGTGCCAGCAGTTCCTATCGGACGGGGAACACTGAAGCTTTCTTT; D: .; size: .; V: TRBV6-1; J: TRBJ1-1
CDR3: CASSFPRDYEQYF; DNA: TGTGCCAGCAGCTTCCCCAGGGACTACGAGCAGTACTTC; D: .; size: many; V: TRBV7-9; J: TRBJ2-7
CDR3: CASTPRGRNSPLHF; DNA: TGTGCCAGCACCCCTCGGGGTCGAAATTCACCCCTCCACTTT; D: .; size: .; V: TRBV14; J: TRBJ1-6
CDR3: CAIKAVAGGPASNEQFF; DNA: TGTGCCATCAAGGCAGTAGCGGGAGGGCCGGCTTCCAATGAGCAGTTCTTC; D: TRBD2; size: .; V: TRBV10-3; J: TRBJ2-1
CDR3: CSVEDREAGEQYF; DNA: TGCAGCGTTGAAGATCGGGAGGCGGGCGAGCAGTACTTC; D: TRBD2; size: .; V: TRBV29-1; J: TRBJ2-7
CDR3: CASSLGPGGGGYEQYF; DNA: TGTGCCAGCAGTTTGGGGCCGGGGGGAGGCGGGTACGAGCAGTACTTC; D: TRBD2; size: .; V: TRBV28; J: TRBJ2-7
CDR3: CASSHRGPSNQPQHF; DNA: TGTGCCAGTAGTCACAGGGGTCCGAGCAATCAGCCCCAGCATTTT; D: TRBD1; size: few; V: TRBV19; J: TRBJ1-5
CDR3: CASSLAIYNSPLHF; DNA: TGTGCCAGCAGCTTGGCAATTTATAATTCACCCCTCCACTTT; D: .; size: many; V: TRBV13; J: TRBJ1-6
CDR3: CASSPGRTIETQYF; DNA: TGTGCCAGCAGTCCGGGACGTACAATAGAGACCCAGTACTTC; D: .; size: many; V: TRBV12-3/TRBV12-4; J: TRBJ2-5
CDR3: CASSPRGGTASTDTQYF; DNA: TGTGCCAGCAGCCCAAGGGGGGGCACAGCTAGCACAGATACGCAGTATTTT; D: .; size: .; V: TRBV11-2; J: TRBJ2-3
CDR3: CASSYRDLNQPQHF; DNA: TGTGCCAGCAGTTACCGGGACCTCAATCAGCCCCAGCATTTT; D: .; size: many; V: TRBV12-3/TRBV12-4; J: TRBJ1-5
CDR3: CASRDPGRSNTEAFF; DNA: TGCGCCAGCAGAGACCCCGGGAGATCAAACACTGAAGCTTTCTTT; D: .; size: many; V: TRBV5-1; J: TRBJ1-1
CDR3: CATRQGATSGGVYF; DNA: TGTGCCACCCGACAGGGGGCGACTAGCGGGGGAGTCTACTTC; D: TRBD2; size: .; V: TRBV10-3; J: TRBJ2-5
CDR3: CASSPWTGGELETQYF; DNA: TGTGCCAGCAGTCCCTGGACAGGGGGCGAACTGGAGACCCAGTACTTC; D: TRBD1; size: many; V: TRBV28; J: TRBJ2-5
CDR3: CATSDLPLGRALGHTDTQYF; DNA: TGTGCCACCAGTGATCTCCCCCTCGGGAGGGCCTTGGGCCACACAGATACGCAGTATTTT; D: TRBD2; size: .; V: TRBV24-1; J: TRBJ2-3
CDR3: CASSEQGMHQPQHF; DNA: TGTGCCAGCAGTGAACAGGGGATGCATCAGCCCCAGCATTTT; D: .; size: many; V: TRBV2; J: TRBJ1-5
CDR3: CASSFSSYAGGRYNEQFF; DNA: TGTGCCAGCAGTTTTTCTTCTTACGCGGGAGGACGATACAATGAGCAGTTCTTC; D: TRBD2; size: many; V: TRBV27; J: TRBJ2-1
CDR3: CSASRTGNLGNQPQHF; DNA: TGCAGTGCTAGCAGGACAGGGAATTTGGGCAATCAGCCCCAGCATTTT; D: TRBD1; size: many; V: TRBV20-1; J: TRBJ1-5
CDR3: CSARRQAGNTIYF; DNA: TGCAGTGCAAGACGTCAGGCTGGAAACACCATATATTTT; D: .; size: many; V: TRBV20-1; J: TRBJ1-3
CDR3: CASSPGLAGDKWEQFF; DNA: TGTGCCAGCAGCCCTGGACTAGCGGGAGATAAGTGGGAGCAGTTCTTC; D: TRBD2; size: many; V: TRBV28; J: TRBJ2-1
CDR3: CAISVGGEAEKLFF; DNA: TGTGCCATCAGTGTGGGGGGCGAGGCTGAAAAACTGTTTTTT; D: .; size: few; V: TRBV10-3; J: TRBJ1-4
CDR3: CASSLRLSDTGELFF; DNA: TGTGCCAGCAGTTTAAGGCTGTCGGACACCGGGGAGCTGTTTTTT; D: .; size: many; V: TRBV12-3/TRBV12-4; J: TRBJ2-2
CDR3: CASSPDLMNSPLHF; DNA: TGTGCCAGCTCACCAGACCTGATGAATTCACCCCTCCACTTT; D: .; size: many; V: TRBV18; J: TRBJ1-6
CDR3: CASSLSLAGVEQFF; DNA: TGTGCCAGCAGTTTAAGTCTAGCGGGGGTTGAGCAGTTCTTC; D: TRBD2; size: many; V: TRBV12-3/TRBV12-4; J: TRBJ2-1
CDR3: CASSLLGQPNSPLHF; DNA: TGTGCCAGCAGCTTACTAGGCCAGCCGAATTCACCCCTCCACTTT; D: .; size: many; V: TRBV7-9; J: TRBJ1-6
CDR3: CASSLGARETQYF; DNA: TGTGCCAGCAGCTTAGGGGCCCGAGAGACCCAGTACTTC; D: .; size: many; V: TRBV11-2; J: TRBJ2-5
CDR3: CSVITSGSGIQFF; DNA: TGCAGCGTAATAACTAGCGGGAGTGGAATTCAGTTCTTC; D: TRBD2; size: .; V: TRBV20-1; J: TRBJ2-1
CDR3: CASSEGPWSDTQYF; DNA: TGCGCCAGCAGTGAGGGCCCCTGGTCCGATACGCAGTATTTT; D: .; size: many; V: TRBV10-2; J: TRBJ2-3
CDR3: CASSSSGGTTDTQYF; DNA: TGTGCCAGCAGCTCTAGCGGGGGGACCACAGATACGCAGTATTTT; D: TRBD2; size: many; V: TRBV7-9; J: TRBJ2-3
CDR3: CAWSGSNPWGTIYF; DNA: TGTGCCTGGAGTGGGTCTAACCCTTGGGGGACCATATATTTT; D: .; size: .; V: TRBV30; J: TRBJ1-3
CDR3: CASSGTIPDGYTF; DNA: TGTGCCAGCAGTGGGACCATCCCCGATGGCTACACCTTC; D: .; size: .; V: TRBV6-1; J: TRBJ1-2
CDR3: CASSTWLGVTEAFF; DNA: TGTGCCAGCAGCACCTGGTTGGGGGTCACTGAAGCTTTCTTT; D: .; size: .; V: TRBV12-3/TRBV12-4; J: TRBJ1-1
CDR3: CASSPPYLSNQPQHF; DNA: TGTGCCAGCAGTCCCCCATACCTTAGCAATCAGCCCCAGCATTTT; D: .; size: .; V: TRBV28; J: TRBJ1-5
CDR3: CASLRRDLTYGYTF; DNA: TGTGCCAGCCTCAGGAGGGACCTTACCTATGGCTACACCTTC; D: .; size: .; V: TRBV28; J: TRBJ1-2
CDR3: CATSDWDKLQQHF; DNA: TGTGCCACCAGTGATTGGGACAAGTTGCAGCAGCACTTC; D: .; size: few; V: TRBV24-1; J: TRBJ2-7
CDR3: CASSSPDKDTQYF; DNA: TGCGCCAGCAGCTCACCAGACAAAGATACGCAGTATTTT; D: .; size: .; V: TRBV5-1; J: TRBJ2-3
CDR3: CSAAYGWSNEQFF; DNA: TGCAGTGCTGCGTATGGGTGGTCGAATGAGCAGTTCTTC; D: .; size: .; V: TRBV20-1; J: TRBJ2-1
CDR3: CSVWTGYANYGYTF; DNA: TGCAGCGTTTGGACAGGGTACGCTAACTATGGCTACACCTTC; D: TRBD1; size: many; V: TRBV29-1; J: TRBJ1-2
CDR3: CASYSGTATF; DNA: TGTGCCAGCTATTCCGGGACAGCTACTTTC; D: TRBD1; size: .; V: TRBV2; J: TRBJ1-2
CDR3: CASSPSGDRDQPQHF; DNA: TGTGCCAGCTCACCATCAGGGGATAGAGATCAGCCCCAGCATTTT; D: .; size: few; V: TRBV18; J: TRBJ1-5
CDR3: CASSQVGAAEKLFF; DNA: TGTGCCAGCAGCCAAGTCGGGGCAGCTGAAAAACTGTTTTTT; D: .; size: many; V: TRBV3-1; J: TRBJ1-4
CDR3: CASSWAGGNQPQHF; DNA: TGTGCCAGCAGTTGGGCCGGGGGCAATCAGCCCCAGCATTTT; D: .; size: many; V: TRBV28; J: TRBJ1-5
CDR3: CASSFRQGVAGYTF; DNA: TGTGCCAGCAGTTTCAGACAGGGAGTGGCTGGCTACACCTTC; D: TRBD1; size: .; V: TRBV12-3/TRBV12-4; J: TRBJ1-2
CDR3: CASSGGGTSPDTQYF; DNA: TGCGCCAGCAGCGGAGGGGGGACTAGCCCAGATACGCAGTATTTT; D: TRBD2; size: few; V: TRBV5-1; J: TRBJ2-3
CDR3: CASSLSQGRNQPQHF; DNA: TGTGCCAGCAGTTTAAGTCAGGGGCGGAATCAGCCCCAGCATTTT; D: .; size: .; V: TRBV12-3/TRBV12-4; J: TRBJ1-5
CDR3: CASAGSGRADTQYF; DNA: TGTGCCAGCGCCGGTAGCGGGAGAGCAGATACGCAGTATTTT; D: TRBD2; size: many; V: TRBV7-2; J: TRBJ2-3
CDR3: CASSWSGIEGNQPQHF; DNA: TGTGCCAGCAGTTGGTCAGGGATTGAGGGCAATCAGCCCCAGCATTTT; D: .; size: many; V: TRBV12-3/TRBV12-4; J: TRBJ1-5
CDR3: CATLPGGPGTGELFF; DNA: TGTGCCACCCTCCCGGGAGGGCCTGGCACCGGGGAGCTGTTTTTT; D: TRBD2; size: many; V: TRBV3-1; J: TRBJ2-2
CDR3: CASSRWAGTYNEQFF; DNA: TGTGCCAGCAGTCGTTGGGCAGGCACCTACAATGAGCAGTTCTTC; D: .; size: many; V: TRBV6-2/TRBV6-3; J: TRBJ2-1
CDR3: CASSLNSGNLDTQYF; DNA: TGTGCCAGCAGCTTGAATTCCGGAAATTTAGATACGCAGTATTTT; D: .; size: many; V: TRBV7-3; J: TRBJ2-3
CDR3: CAISDRGQVGDTEAFF; DNA: TGTGCCATCAGCGACAGGGGACAGGTGGGGGACACTGAAGCTTTCTTT; D: TRBD1; size: .; V: TRBV10-3; J: TRBJ1-1
CDR3: CSANRLGANTGELFF; DNA: TGCAGTGCTAACAGACTTGGCGCGAACACCGGGGAGCTGTTTTTT; D: .; size: many; V: TRBV20-1; J: TRBJ2-2
CDR3: CASSQDSGGETQYF; DNA: TGTGCCAGCAGCCAAGATTCTGGGGGAGAGACCCAGTACTTC; D: .; size: many; V: TRBV3-1; J: TRBJ2-5
CDR3: CASSYFGPQGSNNSPLHF; DNA: TGTGCCAGCAGTTATTTCGGGCCGCAGGGGAGCAATAATTCACCCCTCCACTTT; D: .; size: many; V: TRBV6-2/TRBV6-3; J: TRBJ1-6
CDR3: CASSPGGAGNQPQHF; DNA: TGTGCCAGCTCACCCGGGGGCGCGGGCAATCAGCCCCAGCATTTT; D: .; size: few; V: TRBV18; J: TRBJ1-5